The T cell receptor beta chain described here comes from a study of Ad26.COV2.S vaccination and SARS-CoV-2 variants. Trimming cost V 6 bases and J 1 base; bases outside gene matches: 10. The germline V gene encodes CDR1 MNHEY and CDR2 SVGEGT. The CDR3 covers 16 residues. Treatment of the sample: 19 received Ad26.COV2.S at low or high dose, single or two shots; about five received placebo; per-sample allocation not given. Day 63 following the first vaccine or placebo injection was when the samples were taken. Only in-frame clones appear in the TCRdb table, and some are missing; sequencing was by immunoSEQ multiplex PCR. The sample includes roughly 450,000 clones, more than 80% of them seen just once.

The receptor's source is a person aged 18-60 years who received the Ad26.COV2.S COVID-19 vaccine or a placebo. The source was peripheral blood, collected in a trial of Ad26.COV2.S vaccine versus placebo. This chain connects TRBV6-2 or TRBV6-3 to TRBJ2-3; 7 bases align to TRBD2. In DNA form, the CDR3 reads TGTGCCAGCAGCCCGGGGACTACCAGCCGCACAGATACGCAGTATTTT. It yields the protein CASSPGTTSRTDTQYF.